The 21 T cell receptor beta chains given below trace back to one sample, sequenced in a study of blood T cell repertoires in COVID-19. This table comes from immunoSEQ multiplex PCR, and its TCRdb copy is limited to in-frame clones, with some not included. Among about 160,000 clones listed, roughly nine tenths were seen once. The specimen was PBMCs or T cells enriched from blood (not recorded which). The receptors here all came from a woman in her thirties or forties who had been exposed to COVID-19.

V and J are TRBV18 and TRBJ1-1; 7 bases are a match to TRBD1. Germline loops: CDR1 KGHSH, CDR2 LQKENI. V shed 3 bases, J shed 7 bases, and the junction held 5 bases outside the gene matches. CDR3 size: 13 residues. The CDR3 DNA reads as TGTGCCAGCTCACCGGGACAGCCAGTTGAAGCTTTCTTT. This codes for CASSPGQPVEAFF.

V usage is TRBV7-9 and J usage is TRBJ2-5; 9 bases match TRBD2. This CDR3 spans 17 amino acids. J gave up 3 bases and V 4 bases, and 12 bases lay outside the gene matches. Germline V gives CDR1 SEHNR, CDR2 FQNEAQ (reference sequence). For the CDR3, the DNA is TGTGCCAGCAGCTCCGATAGCGGGAGAGTAGCAGAAGAGACCCAGTACTTC. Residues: CASSSDSGRVAEETQYF.

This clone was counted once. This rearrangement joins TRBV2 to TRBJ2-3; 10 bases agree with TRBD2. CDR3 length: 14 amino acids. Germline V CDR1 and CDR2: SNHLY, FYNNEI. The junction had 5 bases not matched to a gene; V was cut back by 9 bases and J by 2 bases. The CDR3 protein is CASRTSGTTDTQYF. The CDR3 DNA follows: TGTGCCAGTCGGACTAGCGGTACCACAGATACGCAGTATTTT.

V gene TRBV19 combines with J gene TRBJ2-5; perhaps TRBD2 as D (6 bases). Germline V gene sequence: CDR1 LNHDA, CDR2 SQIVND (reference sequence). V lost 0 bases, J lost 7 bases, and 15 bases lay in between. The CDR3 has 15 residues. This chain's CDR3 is CASSIDWRGLRTQYF. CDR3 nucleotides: TGTGCCAGTAGTATAGATTGGAGGGGTTTGCGGACCCAGTACTTC. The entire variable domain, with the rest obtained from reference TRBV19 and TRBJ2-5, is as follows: DGGITQSPKYLFRKEGQNVTLSCEQNLNHDAMYWYRQDPGQGLRLIYYSQIVNDFQKGDIAEGYSVSREKKESFPLTVTSAQKNPTAFYLCASSIDWRGLRTQYFGPGTRLLVL.

Here the CDR3 reads CASSVDGGDQETQYF. As DNA, the CDR3 is TGTGCCAGCAGCGTAGACGGGGGGGACCAAGAGACCCAGTACTTC. The chain is built from TRBV9 and TRBJ2-5; 8 bases line up with TRBD2. This CDR3 is built from 15 residues. CDR1 is SGDLS, CDR2 YYNGEE, per germline. J lost 0 bases, V lost 0 bases, and 1 base had no gene match.

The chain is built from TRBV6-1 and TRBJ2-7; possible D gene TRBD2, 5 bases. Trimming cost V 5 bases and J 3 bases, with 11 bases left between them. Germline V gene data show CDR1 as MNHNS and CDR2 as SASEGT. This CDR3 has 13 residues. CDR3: CASSSGRSYEQYF. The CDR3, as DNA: TGTGCCAGCAGTTCGGGAAGAAGCTACGAGCAGTACTTC.

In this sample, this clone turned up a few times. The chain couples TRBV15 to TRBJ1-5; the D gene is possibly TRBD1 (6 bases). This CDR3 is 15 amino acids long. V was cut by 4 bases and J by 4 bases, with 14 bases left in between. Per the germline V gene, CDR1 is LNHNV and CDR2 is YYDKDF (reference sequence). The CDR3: CATSTRTVGNQPQHF. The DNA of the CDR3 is TGTGCCACCAGCACCCGGACAGTCGGAAATCAGCCCCAGCATTTT.

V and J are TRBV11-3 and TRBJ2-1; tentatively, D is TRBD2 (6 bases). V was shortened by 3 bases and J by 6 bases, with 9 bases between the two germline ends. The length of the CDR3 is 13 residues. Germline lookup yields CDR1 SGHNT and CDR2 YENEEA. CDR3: CASSLVGGNEQFF. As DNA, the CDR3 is TGTGCCAGCAGCTTGGTGGGAGGCAATGAGCAGTTCTTC.

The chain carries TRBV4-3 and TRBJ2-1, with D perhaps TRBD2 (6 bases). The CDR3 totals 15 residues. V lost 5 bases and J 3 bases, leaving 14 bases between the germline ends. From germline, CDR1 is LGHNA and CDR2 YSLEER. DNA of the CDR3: TGCGCCAGCAGCAAGGGGTCTAGCGACTACAATGAGCAGTTCTTC. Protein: CASSKGSSDYNEQFF.

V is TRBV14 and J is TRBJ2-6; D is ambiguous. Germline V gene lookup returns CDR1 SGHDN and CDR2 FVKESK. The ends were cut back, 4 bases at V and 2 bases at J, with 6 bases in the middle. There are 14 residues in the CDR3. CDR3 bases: TGTGCCAGCAGCCGGCATCCTGGGGCCAACGTCCTGACTTTC. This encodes CASSRHPGANVLTF.

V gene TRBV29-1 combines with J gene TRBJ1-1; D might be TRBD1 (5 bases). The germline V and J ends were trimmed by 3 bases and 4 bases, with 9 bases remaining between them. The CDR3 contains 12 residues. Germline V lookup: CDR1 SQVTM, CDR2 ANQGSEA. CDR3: CSVDRRGTEAFF. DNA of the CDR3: TGCAGCGTTGACCGGAGGGGCACTGAAGCTTTCTTT.

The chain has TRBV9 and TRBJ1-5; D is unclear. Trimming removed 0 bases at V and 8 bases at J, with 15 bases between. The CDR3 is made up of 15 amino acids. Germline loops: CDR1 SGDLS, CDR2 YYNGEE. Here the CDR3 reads CASSVGHTGGEPQHF. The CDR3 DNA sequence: TGTGCCAGCAGCGTAGGCCACACGGGCGGGGAGCCCCAGCATTTT.

This CDR3 reads CSFSGTANTGELFF. The CDR3 nucleotides read TGCAGCTTTAGCGGGACCGCGAACACCGGGGAGCTGTTTTTT. The chain recombines TRBV29-1 with TRBJ2-2; 8 nucleotides align to TRBD2. Germline-derived CDR1 and CDR2 are SQVTM and ANQGSEA. V lost 8 bases, J lost 0 bases, and 5 bases stayed unmatched. The CDR3 is 14 amino acids.

CDR3 protein: CASSSGQLSPYGYTF. CDR3 bases: TGTGCCAGCAGCTCGGGACAGCTCAGCCCCTATGGCTACACCTTC. The chain uses TRBV5-6 and TRBJ1-2; TRBD1 aligns across 7 bases. Per germline, CDR1 SGHDT and CDR2 YYEEEE. This CDR3 has 15 residues. The J segment lost 4 bases and the V segment lost 3 bases, leaving 9 bases of the junction unmatched.

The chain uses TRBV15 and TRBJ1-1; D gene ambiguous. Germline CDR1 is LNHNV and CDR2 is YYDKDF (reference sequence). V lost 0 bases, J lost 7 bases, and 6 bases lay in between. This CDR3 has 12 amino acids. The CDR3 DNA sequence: TGTGCCACCAGCAGAGATCCCGGTGAAGCTTTCTTT. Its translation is CATSRDPGEAFF. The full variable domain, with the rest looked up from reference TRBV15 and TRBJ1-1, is DAMVIQNPRYQVTQFGKPVTLSCSQTLNHNVMYWYQQKSSQAPKLLFHYYDKDFNNEADTPDNFQSRRPNTSFCFLDIRSPGLGDTAMYLCATSRDPGEAFFGQGTRLTVV.

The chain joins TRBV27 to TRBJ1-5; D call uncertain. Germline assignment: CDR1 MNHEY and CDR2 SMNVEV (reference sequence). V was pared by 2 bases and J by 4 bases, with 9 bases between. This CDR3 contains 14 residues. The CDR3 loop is CASSLKWSNQPQHF. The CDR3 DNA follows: TGTGCCAGCAGTTTAAAATGGAGTAATCAGCCCCAGCATTTT.

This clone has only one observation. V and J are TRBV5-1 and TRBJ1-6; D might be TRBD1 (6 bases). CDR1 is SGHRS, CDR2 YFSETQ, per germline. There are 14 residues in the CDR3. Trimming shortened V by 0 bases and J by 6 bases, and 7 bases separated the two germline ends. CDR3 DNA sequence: TGCGCCAGCAGCTTGGGACAGGCTAATTCACCCCTCCACTTT. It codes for CASSLGQANSPLHF.

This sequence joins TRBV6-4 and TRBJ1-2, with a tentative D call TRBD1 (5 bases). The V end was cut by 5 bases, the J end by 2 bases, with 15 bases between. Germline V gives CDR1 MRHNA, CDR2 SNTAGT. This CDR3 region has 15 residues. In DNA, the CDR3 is TGTGCCAGCAGTAGTTCGCAGGGCACGAACTATGGCTACACCTTC. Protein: CASSSSQGTNYGYTF.

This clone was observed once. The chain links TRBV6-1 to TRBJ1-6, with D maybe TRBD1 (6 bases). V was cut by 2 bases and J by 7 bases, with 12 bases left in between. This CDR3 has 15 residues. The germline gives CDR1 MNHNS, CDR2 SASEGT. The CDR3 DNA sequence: TGTGCCAGCAGTGAAAGACAGGAACGGAATTCACCCCTCCACTTT. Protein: CASSERQERNSPLHF.

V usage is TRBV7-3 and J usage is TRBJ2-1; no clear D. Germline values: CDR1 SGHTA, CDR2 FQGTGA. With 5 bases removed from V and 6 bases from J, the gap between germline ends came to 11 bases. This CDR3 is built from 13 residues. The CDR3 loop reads CASSPGLVNEQFF. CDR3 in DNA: TGTGCCAGCAGCCCGGGTCTGGTCAATGAGCAGTTCTTC.

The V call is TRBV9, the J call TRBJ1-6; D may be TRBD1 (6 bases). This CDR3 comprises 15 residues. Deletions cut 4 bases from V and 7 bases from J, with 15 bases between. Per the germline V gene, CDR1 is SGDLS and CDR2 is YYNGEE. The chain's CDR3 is CASSSQGEWNSPLHF. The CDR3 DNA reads TGTGCCAGCAGCTCACAGGGAGAGTGGAATTCACCCCTCCACTTT. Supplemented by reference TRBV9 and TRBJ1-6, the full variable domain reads DSGVTQTPKHLITATGQRVTLRCSPRSGDLSVYWYQQSLDQGLQFLIQYYNGEERAKGNILERFSAQQFPDLHSELNLSSLELGDSALYFCASSSQGEWNSPLHFGNGTRLTVT.